The 20 T cell receptor beta chains below were found in one sample sequenced in a study of T cell repertoires in cytomegalovirus infection. TCRdb fed the reads into MiXCR, producing one record per CDR3 protein. The sample gives fewer than 550,000 distinct CDR3 sequences, 15% to 20% of which show up once; 24% is in the top ten. Sequencing was performed on CD8+ T cells from PBMCs. The source of these receptors is a human donor in good health (CMV status not recorded). Some clones in this sample may be carry-over from other donors' samples.

Comments on this clonotype: A read error may be the cause here, since a much bigger clone is one base away. It is likely a read error, because the conserved phenylalanine at the end of the CDR3 is missing. The rearrangement uses TRBV11-2 and TRBJ2-1, with TRBD2 identical over 8 bases. Trimming took 2 bases from V and 8 from J; bases not matched to a gene: 14. The CDR3 sequence is 17 residues long. Germline assignment: CDR1 SGHAT and CDR2 FQNNGV. The CDR3 bases are TGTGCCAGCAGCTTATGGGGGCGGGGGGCCGATTCGTATGAGCAGTTCTTA. Its translation is CASSLWGRGADSYEQFL.

This chain links TRBV5-1 with TRBJ1-1, with TRBD1 matching over 7 bases. V trimming: 6 bases; J trimming: 0 bases; junction bases outside the gene matches: 8. CDR3 size: 15 residues. The germline V gene has CDR1 SGHRS and CDR2 YFSETQ. CDR3: CASTSLQGMNTEAFF. In DNA, the CDR3 is TGCGCCAGCACCTCGTTACAGGGGATGAACACTGAAGCTTTCTTT.

This clonotype was counted at least ten times. V usage is TRBV25-1 and J usage is TRBJ2-1; tentatively, D is TRBD1 (5 bases). The germline V gene has CDR1 MGHDK and CDR2 SYGVNS. The CDR3 is 16 amino acids. Trimming pared 3 bases from V and 0 bases from J, leaving 12 bases between. DNA of the CDR3: TGTGCCAGCAGTGACCAGGGCAGGAGCTCCTACAATGAGCAGTTCTTC. Protein sequence: CASSDQGRSSYNEQFF.

Ten or more counts support this clonotype. The chain is built from TRBV11-3 and TRBJ2-3; 13 positions agree with TRBD2. The CDR3 consists of 20 residues. V gave up 5 bases and J gave up 6 bases; unmatched junction bases: 20. The germline gives CDR1 SGHNT, CDR2 YENEEA. The CDR3 here is CASSLLAGGKDGEREDTQYF. As DNA, the CDR3 is TGTGCCAGCAGCCTACTAGCGGGAGGGAAAGATGGGGAAAGGGAGGATACGCAGTATTTT.

The chain employs TRBV20-1 and TRBJ2-2, with TRBD1 as a possible D gene (6 bases). Germline V CDR1 and CDR2: DFQATT, SNEGSKA (reference sequence). Trimming removed 0 bases at V and 3 bases at J, with 11 bases between. The CDR3 is made up of 15 amino acids. The chain's CDR3 is CSARDGPGDTGELFF. CDR3 DNA sequence: TGCAGTGCTAGAGATGGTCCAGGGGACACCGGGGAGCTGTTTTTT.

The chain is built from TRBV6-5 and TRBJ2-1; D not certain. This CDR3 has 16 residues. Trimming left V 6 bases short and J 5 bases short, with 20 bases between. The germline V gene has CDR1 MNHEY and CDR2 SVGAGI. In DNA, the CDR3 is TGTGCCAGCAGGCTACGGAGCCCTGTCACCGACAATGAGCAGTTCTTC. Amino acid sequence: CASRLRSPVTDNEQFF.

This clonotype was seen only a few times. The V gene is TRBV20-1, the J gene TRBJ1-1; 7 nucleotides match TRBD1. The germline gives CDR1 DFQATT, CDR2 SNEGSKA (reference sequence). V was pared by 1 base and J by 5 bases, with 7 bases of the junction left unmatched. The CDR3 spans 14 residues. CDR3 loop: CSARVTGIVTEAFF. In nucleotides, the CDR3 is TGCAGTGCTAGAGTGACAGGGATTGTTACTGAAGCTTTCTTT.

This clonotype was recorded many times. This chain joins TRBV6-5 and TRBJ2-5; D may be TRBD2 (6 bases). The ends were cut back, 7 bases at V and 2 bases at J, with 14 bases in the middle. Germline loops: CDR1 MNHEY, CDR2 SVGAGI. The CDR3 totals 14 residues. In nucleotides, the CDR3 is TGTGCCAGCACCCCCCTTGCGGGGCAAGAGACCCAGTACTTC. This translates into CASTPLAGQETQYF.

As for this clonotype: An end of the junction does not agree with germline; a read error may underlie this. This chain links TRBV2 with TRBJ2-7; D gene ambiguous. Germline CDR1 reads SNHLY; CDR2 reads FYNNEI. The CDR3 is made up of 11 amino acids. The CDR3 loop reads CASSASYDQDF. The DNA of the CDR3 is TGTGCCAGCAGTGCCTCCTACGATCAGGACTTC.

This clonotype was seen at least ten times. A junction boundary mismatches the germline segment, possibly from a read error. The chain uses TRBV7-7 and TRBJ2-1; D gene ambiguous. The CDR3 loop spans 13 amino acids. Germline lookup yields CDR1 SSHAT and CDR2 FNYEAQ (reference sequence). CDR3 nucleotides: TGTGCTAGCAGCTTAGAGGTCGGCAATGAGCAGTTCTTC. Its protein is CASSLEVGNEQFF.

A few counts support this clonotype. The chain combines TRBV4-1 with TRBJ2-1; unclear D gene. Germline loops: CDR1 MGHRA, CDR2 YSYEKL. Trimming stripped 1 base from V and 7 bases from J, with 11 bases between. This CDR3 is built from 14 residues. In DNA, the CDR3 is TGCGCCAGCAGCCAAGCTAGGTCCCCAAATGAGCAGTTCTTC. Translating it yields CASSQARSPNEQFF.

This clonotype was seen many times. This chain links TRBV2 with TRBJ1-2; no clear D gene. V shed 8 bases and J shed 6 bases, with 10 bases lying between them. The germline gives CDR1 SNHLY, CDR2 FYNNEI. The CDR3 runs to 11 residues. In DNA, the CDR3 is TGTGCCAGCTTGGACCTAGATGGCTACACCTTC. Protein: CASLDLDGYTF.

This chain links TRBV6-5 with TRBJ2-7; D may correspond to TRBD1 or TRBD2 (5 bases each). Germline CDR1 MNHEY, CDR2 SVGAGI. There are 14 residues in the CDR3. V lost 0 bases to trimming and J lost 5 bases, with 11 bases between them. The CDR3 loop reads CASSYSLRENEQYF. For the CDR3, the DNA is TGTGCCAGCAGTTACTCCCTCAGGGAGAACGAGCAGTACTTC.

CDR3 nucleotides: TGTGCCAGCAGTTACTCACAGGGGAGGAATGAGCAGTTCTTC. Protein sequence: CASSYSQGRNEQFF. The chain has TRBV6-2 or TRBV6-3 and TRBJ2-1; TRBD1 is a possible D gene (7 bases). The V and J ends lost 0 bases and 7 bases respectively, with 10 bases between them. Germline values: CDR1 MNHEY, CDR2 SVGEGT. The CDR3 is 14 residues long.

This clonotype showed up many times. The chain uses TRBV7-9 and TRBJ2-6, with D perhaps TRBD2 (6 bases). The germline V gene encodes CDR1 SEHNR and CDR2 FQNEAQ (reference sequence). V lost 4 bases to trimming and J lost 0 bases, with 19 bases between them. The CDR3 length is 19 residues. The CDR3 region is CASSSPPGGGLSGANVLTF. In DNA, the CDR3 is TGTGCCAGCAGCTCACCACCAGGTGGGGGACTCTCTGGGGCCAACGTCCTGACTTTC.

This sequence joins TRBV5-1 and TRBJ1-2; TRBD1 matches at 7 bases. This CDR3 region has 14 residues. The germline gives CDR1 SGHRS, CDR2 YFSETQ. V lost 0 bases to trimming and J lost 8 bases; unmatched junction nucleotides: 7. The CDR3 DNA reads TGCGCCAGCAGCTTGGACAGGGGACGAGAAGGCTACACCTTC. Translating it yields CASSLDRGREGYTF.

This clonotype was seen repeatedly, ten times or more. The J gene is TRBJ2-5, the V gene TRBV27, with no clear D. CDR1 and CDR2 from the germline V gene are MNHEY and SMNVEV (reference sequence). There are 16 residues in the CDR3. V was pared by 4 bases and J by 4 bases, with 19 bases between. The CDR3 sequence is CASSSSRALMGETQYF. The CDR3 DNA sequence: TGTGCCAGCAGTTCCTCAAGAGCACTAATGGGAGAGACCCAGTACTTC.

CDR3 in amino acids: CATSNPQRGTSYEQYF. The CDR3 coding sequence is TGTGCCACCAGCAACCCTCAGCGAGGGACGTCCTACGAGCAGTACTTC. The gene calls are TRBV15 and TRBJ2-7, with D possibly called TRBD1 or TRBD2 (5 bases each). The germline V gene has CDR1 LNHNV and CDR2 YYDKDF (reference sequence). Trimming removed 4 bases at V and 1 base at J, with 17 bases between. The CDR3 consists of 16 residues.

At least ten counts were recorded for this clonotype. This rearrangement joins TRBV7-9 to TRBJ1-2; TRBD1 agrees at 7 bases. The CDR3 is made up of 14 amino acids. Germline loops: CDR1 SEHNR, CDR2 FQNEAQ (reference sequence). The trim removed 5 bases at V and 8 bases at J, leaving 11 bases unmatched. CDR3 region: CASSARQGPGGYTF. In DNA form, the CDR3 reads TGTGCCAGCAGCGCAAGACAGGGCCCAGGGGGCTACACCTTC.

To note about this clonotype: One base away lies a much larger clone, so this may be a sequencing read error. The conserved phenylalanine or tryptophan is not found at the CDR3 terminus, so this likely reflects a read error. The chain is built from TRBV11-2 and TRBJ2-7; 9 bases agree with TRBD2. V was clipped by 3 bases and J by 2 bases; unmatched bases: 8. There are 16 residues in the CDR3. Germline assignment: CDR1 SGHAT and CDR2 FQNNGV. Here the CDR3 reads CASSFWELAGTYEQYL. DNA for the CDR3: TGTGCCAGCAGCTTCTGGGAGCTAGCGGGGACCTACGAGCAGTACTTA.